The rows below give T cell receptor beta chains drawn from one sample of a study of blood T cell repertoires in COVID-19. Assay: immunoSEQ multiplex PCR; the TCRdb copy retains only in-frame clones and omits some. The sample contains around 230,000 clones, around 83% of which appear only once. What was sequenced was peripheral blood. The receptors shown here come from a woman between 50 and 59 years old with acute or convalescent COVID-19. CDR3s include the opening cysteine and the closing phenylalanine or tryptophan. D genes are given only for firm matches. A row's size may be missing; if present it is once, few, many or a size class.

-	TRBD2	TRBV2	TRBJ2-7	TGTGCCAGCAGTCCCCGGACTAGCGATACTTTAGTGCAGTACTTC	CASSPRTSDTLVQYF
-	-	TRBV19	TRBJ2-2	TGTGCCAGTAGTGCTCCGTGGGCTGACACCGGGGAGCTGTTTTTT	CASSAPWADTGELFF
-	-	TRBV10-3	TRBJ1-1	TGTGCCATCAGTGAGTCTCAGGGATACGATAGTGGGACTGAAGCTTTCTTT	CAISESQGYDSGTEAFF
-	-	TRBV19	TRBJ2-1	TGTGCCAGTTCCCGGGGGTCCTACAATGAGCAGTTCTTC	CASSRGSYNEQFF
-	TRBD2	TRBV6-2/TRBV6-3	TRBJ2-3	TGTGCCAGCAGTTACTCGACAGGACTAGCGGAGAGCACAGATACGCAGTATTTT	CASSYSTGLAESTDTQYF
few	-	TRBV2	TRBJ1-4	TGTGCCAGCAGTCCCTCGGGAAAGGGACTGTTTTTT	CASSPSGKGLFF
once	-	TRBV3-1/TRBV3-2	TRBJ1-1	TGTGCCAGCAGCCTGAGAAAATCAGGAAACACTGAAGCTTTCTTT	CASSLRKSGNTEAFF
once	-	TRBV30	TRBJ2-7	TGTGCCTGGAGTGTCTCTACCTACGAGCAGTACTTC	CAWSVSTYEQYF
-	-	TRBV3-1/TRBV3-2	TRBJ2-5	TGTGCCAGCAGCCAAGATCATCGGGTGGAGACCCAGTACTTC	CASSQDHRVETQYF
-	-	TRBV10-3	TRBJ2-5	TGTGCCATCAGTGAGTCATTGGAGACTGAAGAGACCCAGTACTTC	CAISESLETEETQYF
-	TRBD2	TRBV11-1	TRBJ2-7	TGTGCCAGCAGCTCTGGACTAGCGGGAGTCTCCGAGCAGTACTTC	CASSSGLAGVSEQYF
-	-	TRBV18	TRBJ1-5	TGTGCCAGCTCACCAGAGGCCAGGGCCAATCAGCCCCAGCATTTT	CASSPEARANQPQHF
-	-	TRBV10-3	TRBJ2-7	TGTGCCATCAGTACGCGGGCTACCACCTACGAGCAGTACTTC	CAISTRATTYEQYF
-	-	TRBV2	TRBJ2-3	TGTGCCAGCAGTGATCACCCTAGACAGGCTACTGATACGCAGTATTTT	CASSDHPRQATDTQYF
many	-	TRBV28	TRBJ1-3	TGTGCCACCCGTCGCCTCAGGGGCCAATATTTT	CATRRLRGQYF
-	-	TRBV4-2	TRBJ1-2	TGTGCCAGCAGCGACGAGGGAGCAGGGGAAGGCTACACCTTC	CASSDEGAGEGYTF
-	TRBD1	TRBV4-1	TRBJ2-3	TGCGCCAGCAGCCACGGGACAGGGAGGGAAGATACGCAGTATTTT	CASSHGTGREDTQYF
-	TRBD2	TRBV7-2	TRBJ2-2	TGTGCCAGCAGCCCGCCAGCGGGATTGAACACCGGGGAGCTGTTTTTT	CASSPPAGLNTGELFF
-	TRBD2	TRBV11-3	TRBJ2-5	TGTGCCAGCAGCTTAGGGAAAGCGGGAGGACGTGAGACCCAGTACTTC	CASSLGKAGGRETQYF
-	TRBD2	TRBV5-3	TRBJ2-1	TGTGCCAGAAGCGCCAGGCCGACTAGCGGGAGGGCCCAGTGGTACAATGAGCAGTTCTTC	CARSARPTSGRAQWYNEQFF
-	TRBD2	TRBV6-5	TRBJ2-1	TGTGCCAGCAGTTATCGGACTAGCGGGACTGATGAGCAGTTCTTC	CASSYRTSGTDEQFF
-	TRBD2	TRBV24-1	TRBJ2-1	TGTGCCACCAGTGATGCGGGGGGACCCCAAGCGGCCAATGAGCAGTTCTTC	CATSDAGGPQAANEQFF
-	TRBD2	TRBV5-1	TRBJ2-3	TGCGCCAGCAGCTTGGCGGGGACTAGCGGTTTAAGCACAGATACGCAGTATTTT	CASSLAGTSGLSTDTQYF
-	-	TRBV15	TRBJ1-1	TGTGCCACCAGCTATGGTGGGGGGTACACTGAAGCTTTCTTT	CATSYGGGYTEAFF
-	-	TRBV7-2	TRBJ1-2	TGTGCCAGCAGCTCCTATCAGGGGAACTATGGCTACACCTTC	CASSSYQGNYGYTF
-	TRBD1	TRBV10-1	TRBJ2-7	TGCGCCAGCAGTGAACCGGGACAGGGTTTATACGAGCAGTACTTC	CASSEPGQGLYEQYF
-	-	TRBV5-1	TRBJ2-3	TGCGCCAGCAGCTTCGGAGATACGCAGTATTTT	CASSFGDTQYF
-	TRBD2	TRBV3-1/TRBV3-2	TRBJ2-1	TGTGCCAGCAGCCTAGCGGGAGACTTGCGCAATGAGCAGTTCTTC	CASSLAGDLRNEQFF